The rows below give T cell receptor beta chains drawn from one sample of a study of T-cell reconstitution after alpha-beta-depleted transplantation in children. MiXCR, applied by TCRdb to the PCR reads, yields one record per CDR3 protein. Found here are about 610,000 distinct CDR3 sequences, roughly 10% of them singletons; the top ten hold roughly 3.9%. The material was PBMCs from the stem cell graft donor, obtained from the stem cell graft. These receptors originate from a human donor who donated a stem cell graft to a child with acute myeloid leukemia. The CDR3 runs from the conserved cysteine through the conserved F or W.

v_gene	j_gene	CDR3aa
TRBV7-9	TRBJ2-2	CASSLLGGELFF
TRBV7-8	TRBJ2-7	CASSFRTSELFSYEQYF
TRBV12-3/TRBV12-4	TRBJ2-7	CASSRKDGALGEQYF
TRBV12-3/TRBV12-4	TRBJ1-1	CASSLVGVGTEAFF
TRBV29-1	TRBJ1-4	CSALRGQVEKLFF
TRBV27	TRBJ2-5	CASSLLSVGQETQYF
TRBV29-1	TRBJ2-7	CSVAGLAGTYEQYF
TRBV12-3/TRBV12-4	TRBJ2-7	CASSLGQGNHEQYF
TRBV12-3/TRBV12-4	TRBJ2-3	CASSAKGTDSRGTQYF
TRBV7-8	TRBJ2-3	CASSFNRGSTDTQYF
TRBV20-1	TRBJ2-4	CSALNGGRALNIQYF
TRBV28	TRBJ2-7	CASRSRDRSVREQYF
TRBV5-6	TRBJ1-1	CASSFPGRTVEAFF
TRBV9	TRBJ2-7	CASSVVGTGGYEQYF
TRBV30	TRBJ1-4	CAWSRGVATNEKLFF
TRBV29-1	TRBJ1-3	CSVEDLTSPGNTIYF
TRBV3-1	TRBJ2-7	CASSQDLGHGYEQYF
TRBV7-2	TRBJ2-3	CASSPSGTSVGDTQYF
TRBV29-1	TRBJ2-1	CSVDFLGEQFF
TRBV14	TRBJ2-7	CASSPGLAGGPFSYEQYF
TRBV7-9	TRBJ1-4	CASSIGQGNEKLFF
TRBV29-1	TRBJ2-7	CSVATSATYEQYF
TRBV6-2/TRBV6-3	TRBJ2-4	CASSYSNAGTSIRDIQYF
TRBV12-3/TRBV12-4	TRBJ1-2	CASRQGSGGYTF
TRBV28	TRBJ2-5	CASSFQGGIETQYF
TRBV7-3	TRBJ2-3	CASSGGGVLPSTDTQYF
TRBV12-3/TRBV12-4	TRBJ1-2	CASSPGQGLYGYTF
TRBV5-1	TRBJ2-6	CASSPDNVLTF
TRBV20-1	TRBJ2-1	CSADYPSGDNEQFF
TRBV11-2	TRBJ2-1	CASSLLGQGASDEQFF
TRBV5-1	TRBJ2-3	CASSGLSRVTDTQYF
TRBV11-2	TRBJ2-3	CASSLVPKENTQYF
TRBV29-1	TRBJ2-7	CSVGGTGTGPYEQYF
TRBV6-2/TRBV6-3	TRBJ2-7	CASSYATIEQYF
TRBV5-1	TRBJ2-2	CASSWLASGASTGELFF
TRBV5-1	TRBJ2-1	CASSLESDSYNEQFF
TRBV7-9	TRBJ1-4	CASSTSGQAGGKLFF
TRBV28	TRBJ2-4	CASSFQGVPHNQYF